This T cell receptor (beta chain) was observed in a study of T-cell reconstitution after alpha-beta-depleted transplantation in children. To note about this clonotype: Its specificity is not known.

Unique molecular identifiers were incorporated during preparation of the TCRbeta library. TCRdb fed the PCR reads into MiXCR, producing one record per CDR3 protein. Of around 300,000 distinct CDR3 sequences listed, approximately 7.3% are singletons. V was shortened by 6 bases and J by 11 bases, with 16 bases between the two germline ends. From germline, CDR1 is MDHEN and CDR2 SYDVKM. The CDR3 is 12 residues long. Points from the study as a whole: Several hundred graft clones that had expanded were reportedly the source of alpha-beta T cells about two months after transplant. The study traced high day-60 TCRbeta diversity in some patients to surviving recipient T cells and thymic progenitors. Newly produced T cells mostly accounted for T-cell counts and diversity one year post-transplant.

This specimen was peripheral blood, taken 360 days after TCRalphabeta/CD19-depleted stem cell transplant. This TCR was recovered from a female patient aged 2-9 years who had a stem cell transplant for Fanconi anemia, so the T cells may come from the graft donor. The chain uses TRBV28 and TRBJ1-1, with D perhaps TRBD1 (6 bases). The CDR3 region is CASRSQGPAAFF. The CDR3 DNA follows: TGTGCCAGCAGGTCCCAGGGGCCCGCCGCTTTCTTT.